This T cell receptor (beta chain) originates from a study of OX40 agonist ivuxolimab in advanced cancers. As for the study in general: Those treated in dose escalation had hepatocellular carcinoma, melanoma, renal cell cancer or head and neck cancer. Treatment received earlier with anti-PD-1, anti-PD-L1 or anti-CTLA-4 agents was allowed, and around 36% had some.

Assay used: immunoSEQ multiplex PCR; TCRdb lists only in-frame clones, some missing. The data hold about 20,000 clones, with 75% to 90% observed a single time. Findings and caveats of the study: The average count of expanded clones was higher among CD8+ T cells than among CD4+.

CDR3 size: 15 residues. With 1 base removed from V and 5 bases from J, the gap between germline ends came to 12 bases. Looked up from germline, CDR1 is LNHNV and CDR2 is YYDKDF (reference sequence). Comment on this clone: Its antigen remains unknown.

The chain uses TRBV15 and TRBJ2-1; weak D call: TRBD2 (7 bases). The sample here was CD4+ or CD8+ T cells sorted from blood, taken in a trial of the OX40 agonist ivuxolimab. This TCR derives from an adult with an advanced solid tumor such as melanoma, head and neck, liver or kidney cancer. The CDR3 is CATSRVGGPDNEQFF. CDR3 DNA: TGTGCCACCAGCAGAGTCGGGGGGCCGGACAATGAGCAGTTCTTC.